The 30 T cell receptor beta chains in this list originate from one sample, sequenced in a study of cytomegalovirus exposure and HLA in healthy donors. Primers: 60 Vbeta forward and 13 Jbeta reverse. Only in-frame clones appear in the TCRdb table, and some are missing; sequencing was by immunoSEQ multiplex PCR. The table records roughly 150,000 clones, around 73% of them present only once. Sequences were obtained from PBMCs. The receptors here all came from a woman in her late teens or twenties in good health and CMV-seropositive.

The V and J genes are TRBV18 and TRBJ2-1; 7 bases line up with TRBD2. Germline V gene sequence: CDR1 KGHSH, CDR2 LQKENI. The CDR3 has 14 residues. Germline trimming cut 3 bases from V and 9 bases from J; bases unmatched to any gene: 8. The CDR3 DNA follows: TGTGCCAGCTCACCTGCCCGGACTAGTGCTGAGCAGTTCTTC. Translated, it gives CASSPARTSAEQFF.

The V call is TRBV12-5, the J call TRBJ2-7; D is undetermined. Trimming left V 3 bases short and J 4 bases short, with 4 bases between. The CDR3 spans 11 residues. Germline loops: CDR1 LGHNT, CDR2 FRNRAP. CDR3 sequence reads: CASGFIYEQYF. The CDR3 coding sequence is TGTGCTAGTGGTTTCATTTACGAGCAGTACTTC.

The V and J genes are TRBV7-2 and TRBJ2-1; possibly TRBD1 for D (6 bases). The CDR3 consists of 15 residues. Germline-derived CDR1 and CDR2 are SGHTA and FQGNSA. V lost 5 bases, J lost 0 bases, and 11 bases lay in between. The CDR3 reads CASSLTGSSYNEQFF. The CDR3 DNA follows: TGTGCCAGCAGCCTTACAGGGAGCTCCTACAATGAGCAGTTCTTC.

J is TRBJ2-7 and V is TRBV30, with TRBD2 identical over 8 bases. The V segment lost 1 base and the J segment 4 bases; nucleotides outside the gene matches: 27. The CDR3 runs 21 residues. Germline CDR1 GTSNPN, CDR2 SVGIG (reference sequence). CDR3 bases: TGTGCCTGGAGTGACTTGTACGGTTCTAGCGGGCGATATATTGGCATATACGAGCAGTACTTC. Protein sequence: CAWSDLYGSSGRYIGIYEQYF.

The rearrangement links TRBV6-5 to TRBJ1-6; unclear D gene. This CDR3 is 15 amino acids long. V was cut by 2 bases and J by 9 bases, with 14 bases left in between. Germline V gene data show CDR1 as MNHEY and CDR2 as SVGAGI. The CDR3, as DNA: TGTGCCAGCAGTTACCAGGAACAGCAGACTTCACCCCTCCACTTT. Translating gives CASSYQEQQTSPLHF.

For this clone: Relative to the germline gene, one junction end is altered; a read error may explain this. The chain has TRBV7-6 and TRBJ2-6; D is perhaps TRBD1 (5 bases). The length of the CDR3 is 15 residues. CDR1 SGHVS and CDR2 FNYEAQ come from the germline V gene. The CDR3 coding sequence is TGTGCCAGCAGGCCAGGGATCTCTGGGGCCAACGCCCTGACTTTC. This sequence encodes CASRPGISGANALTF.

In the case of this clone: The junction departs from germline at one end; a sequencing error may be responsible. The chain links TRBV7-2 to TRBJ1-2; D possibly corresponds to TRBD1 (5 bases). This CDR3 is built from 15 residues. Germline loops: CDR1 SGHTA, CDR2 FQGNSA. CDR3 DNA sequence: TGTGCCAGCAGCTTAGATCAGGGTGTAGGCTATGACTACACCTTC. Translated, it gives CASSLDQGVGYDYTF. The full variable domain, its missing parts supplied by reference TRBV7-2 and TRBJ1-2, is GAGVSQSPSNKVTEKGKDVELRCDPISGHTALYWYRQSLGQGLEFLIYFQGNSAPDKSGLPSDRFSAERTGGSVSTLTIQRTQQEDSAVYLCASSLDQGVGYDYTFGSGTRLTVV.

This clone was counted only a few times. The rearrangement joins TRBV7-8 to TRBJ2-2, with 10 positions matching TRBD1. Germline CDR1 and CDR2: SGHVS and FQNEAQ. V lost 4 bases, J lost 6 bases, and 8 bases stayed unmatched. The CDR3 sequence is 16 residues long. The CDR3 reads CASSSRDRGFSGELFF. The CDR3 bases are TGTGCCAGCAGCTCGCGGGACAGGGGATTTTCCGGGGAGCTGTTTTTT.

The sample holds a few counts of this clone. The chain joins TRBV19 to TRBJ2-7; D might be TRBD2 (5 bases). V gave up 5 bases and J gave up 4 bases, with 12 bases separating them. Germline CDR1 LNHDA, CDR2 SQIVND (reference sequence). The CDR3 is 13 residues long. In DNA, the CDR3 is TGTGCCAGTAGTGCCGCGGGCGGGTACGAGCAGTACTTC. This gives the protein CASSAAGGYEQYF.

This sequence joins TRBV5-1 and TRBJ2-1, with a tentative D call TRBD2 (5 bases). This CDR3 is built from 12 residues. Deletions cut 4 bases from V and 8 bases from J, with 10 bases between. Germline lookup yields CDR1 SGHRS and CDR2 YFSETQ. CDR3 DNA: TGCGCCAGCAGCCCGCAGAGGGATGAGCAGTTCTTC. Amino acid sequence: CASSPQRDEQFF.

The rearrangement joins TRBV5-1 to TRBJ1-1; 7 bases line up with TRBD1. Trimming cost V 5 bases and J 4 bases; bases outside gene matches: 8. Germline CDR1 reads SGHRS; CDR2 reads YFSETQ. This CDR3 comprises 14 residues. The CDR3 coding sequence is TGCGCCAGCAGTCGGGACAGAGCCGGCACTGAAGCTTTCTTT. Translation: CASSRDRAGTEAFF.

This chain joins TRBV28 and TRBJ1-3; the match to TRBD1 covers 12 bases. This CDR3 spans 17 amino acids. V was clipped by 6 bases and J by 2 bases; unmatched bases: 8. Germline CDR1 reads MDHEN; CDR2 reads SYDVKM. The CDR3 region has the DNA TGTGCCAGCAGCCTCGCCGGGACAGGGGGCACTGGAAACACCATATATTTT. Protein sequence: CASSLAGTGGTGNTIYF. The whole variable domain, filled in from reference TRBV28 and TRBJ1-3, reads DVKVTQSSRYLVKRTGEKVFLECVQDMDHENMFWYRQDPGLGLRLIYFSYDVKMKEKGDIPEGYSVSREKKERFSLILESASTNQTSMYLCASSLAGTGGTGNTIYFGEGSWLTVV.

This chain connects TRBV7-2 to TRBJ2-7; perhaps TRBD2 as D (6 bases). CDR1 is SGHTA and CDR2 is FQGNSA in the germline V gene. The CDR3 is 15 residues long. Deletions cut 1 base from V and 1 base from J, with 11 bases between. CDR3 loop: CASSLVTGGSYEQYF. In DNA form, the CDR3 reads TGTGCCAGCAGCTTAGTAACCGGGGGTTCCTACGAGCAGTACTTC.

This clone was observed a few times. V usage is TRBV29-1 and J usage is TRBJ1-2, with TRBD1 matching 8 bases. From germline, CDR1 is SQVTM and CDR2 ANQGSEA. V lost 3 bases and J lost 8; bases outside the gene matches: 5. CDR3 size: 12 residues. This CDR3 reads CSVETGAFGYTF. The CDR3 coding sequence is TGCAGCGTTGAGACAGGGGCGTTCGGCTACACCTTC.

The chain has TRBV6-5 and TRBJ2-1, with TRBD1 as a possible D gene (6 bases). Trimming took 4 bases from V and 0 from J, leaving 13 bases between them. The CDR3 is made up of 16 amino acids. CDR1 is MNHEY and CDR2 is SVGAGI in the germline V gene. The CDR3 spells CASSFGTPSSYNEQFF. The CDR3 DNA follows: TGTGCCAGCAGTTTCGGGACACCTAGCTCCTACAATGAGCAGTTCTTC.

This chain uses TRBV18 with TRBJ1-3; 7 nucleotides agree with TRBD1. V lost 6 bases and J lost 6; bases outside the gene matches: 17. Per germline, CDR1 KGHSH and CDR2 LQKENI. The CDR3 runs 17 residues. The chain's CDR3 is CASSLLGTAVGANTIYF. The CDR3 DNA is TGTGCCAGCTCCCTACTAGGGACAGCCGTCGGGGCAAACACCATATATTTT.

The chain is built from TRBV10-3 and TRBJ2-1; 10 bases line up with TRBD2. CDR3 size: 14 residues. With V trimmed by 5 bases and J by 2 bases, 0 bases remained unmatched. Germline CDR1 is ENHRY and CDR2 is SYGVKD. The CDR3 DNA follows: TGTGCCATCAGTAGCGGGGGGGCCTACAATGAGCAGTTCTTC. Protein product: CAISSGGAYNEQFF.

The chain couples TRBV7-6 to TRBJ2-5; 8 positions agree with TRBD2. V trimming: 0 bases; J trimming: 5 bases; junction bases outside the gene matches: 8. The CDR3 extends over 16 amino acids. From germline, CDR1 is SGHVS and CDR2 FNYEAQ. This CDR3 reads CASSLAGGGREETQYF. CDR3 nucleotides: TGTGCCAGCAGCTTAGCGGGCGGGGGGCGCGAGGAGACCCAGTACTTC.

The chain links TRBV7-8 to TRBJ2-1; 10 bases are a match to TRBD1. The junction had 7 bases not matched to a gene; V was cut back by 4 bases and J by 10 bases. CDR1 and CDR2 from the germline V gene are SGHVS and FQNEAQ. The length of the CDR3 is 14 residues. CDR3 loop: CASSSPVGQGEQFF. CDR3 coding DNA: TGTGCCAGCAGCTCTCCCGTGGGACAGGGGGAGCAGTTCTTC.

Points on this clone: It is likely a read error, because the conserved phenylalanine at the end of the CDR3 is missing. This chain links TRBV29-1 with TRBJ2-7, with D maybe TRBD1 (6 bases). The CDR3 is made up of 12 amino acids. Trimming removed 6 bases at V and 1 base at J, with 10 bases between. The germline V gene encodes CDR1 SQVTM and CDR2 ANQGSEA. DNA of the CDR3: TGCAGCGTGACGACAGGTTCCTACGAGCAGTACTCC. It codes for CSVTTGSYEQYS.

J is TRBJ2-2 and V is TRBV7-2; 11 positions match TRBD2. CDR3 length: 14 amino acids. Germline CDR1 SGHTA, CDR2 FQGNSA. Germline trimming cut 6 bases from V and 3 bases from J; bases unmatched to any gene: 0. The chain's CDR3 is CASRLAGDTGELFF. In nucleotides, the CDR3 is TGTGCCAGCAGACTAGCGGGAGACACCGGGGAGCTGTTTTTT. Drawing the rest from reference TRBV7-2 and TRBJ2-2, the complete variable domain is GAGVSQSPSNKVTEKGKDVELRCDPISGHTALYWYRQSLGQGLEFLIYFQGNSAPDKSGLPSDRFSAERTGGSVSTLTIQRTQQEDSAVYLCASRLAGDTGELFFGEGSRLTVL.

CDR3 sequence (DNA): TGTGCCAGCAGCGTCCTTCTTGGGAGCTCCTACAATGAGCAGTTCTTC. This encodes CASSVLLGSSYNEQFF. The V call is TRBV7-3, the J call TRBJ2-1, with a possible D match to TRBD2 (5 bases). The CDR3 is made up of 16 amino acids. Per germline, CDR1 SGHTA and CDR2 FQGTGA. The ends were cut back, 5 bases at V and 0 bases at J, with 14 bases in the middle.

This rearrangement joins TRBV2 to TRBJ2-1; 9 bases map to TRBD2. The length of the CDR3 is 13 residues. The V segment lost 11 bases and the J segment 5 bases; nucleotides outside the gene matches: 7. Per the germline V gene, CDR1 is SNHLY and CDR2 is FYNNEI. The CDR3 spells CAGGGGENNEQFF. DNA for the CDR3: TGTGCCGGGGGCGGGGGGGAAAACAATGAGCAGTTCTTC.

The rearrangement joins TRBV7-2 to TRBJ1-2, with 7 bases identical to TRBD1. This CDR3 has 14 residues. In germline, CDR1 is SGHTA, CDR2 FQGNSA. Losses at the gene ends were 4 bases for V and 7 bases for J; bases not matched to a gene: 9. CDR3 region: CASSSKGAPSGYTF. The CDR3 coding sequence is TGTGCCAGCAGCTCCAAGGGGGCGCCGAGTGGCTACACCTTC.

This chain connects TRBV19 to TRBJ1-1; 9 bases match TRBD1. This CDR3 has 15 amino acids. Germline CDR1 and CDR2: LNHDA and SQIVND (reference sequence). V lost 5 bases to trimming and J lost 1 base; unmatched junction nucleotides: 5. The CDR3 sequence: CASSRGTGTNTEAFF. The DNA of the CDR3 is TGTGCCAGTAGTCGGGGGACAGGGACGAACACTGAAGCTTTCTTT.

The gene calls are TRBV9 and TRBJ2-7; D call uncertain. The CDR3 is 15 residues long. Germline lookup yields CDR1 SGDLS and CDR2 YYNGEE. Trimming removed 3 bases at V and 0 bases at J, with 13 bases between. The CDR3 nucleotides are TGTGCCAGCAGCGCGAACGTGGGCCCCTCCTACGAGCAGTACTTC. Translating gives CASSANVGPSYEQYF.

The rearrangement joins TRBV30 to TRBJ2-7; the D gene is possibly TRBD1 (6 bases). The V gene's germline CDR1 is GTSNPN and CDR2 SVGIG (reference sequence). CDR3 length equals 15 residues. V lost 4 bases to trimming and J lost 2 bases, with 18 bases between them. CDR3 in DNA: TGTGCCTGGAACCCGATGGGACACTACCCCTACGAGCAGTACTTC. It is translated as CAWNPMGHYPYEQYF.

The rearrangement links TRBV6-1 to TRBJ2-7, with TRBD1 identical over 11 bases. CDR1 and CDR2 from the germline V gene are MNHNS and SASEGT. The V gene end was trimmed by 2 bases and the J gene end by 4 bases; junction bases not matched to a gene: 16. This CDR3 contains 19 residues. CDR3 sequence: CASSESPLTGTGGSYEQYF. CDR3 DNA: TGTGCCAGCAGTGAATCCCCACTTACCGGGACAGGGGGATCTTACGAGCAGTACTTC.

V usage is TRBV4-3 and J usage is TRBJ2-2, with TRBD2 identical over 7 bases. V was pared by 4 bases and J by 7 bases, with 6 bases of the junction left unmatched. This CDR3 comprises 14 residues. CDR1 and CDR2 (germline): LGHNA, YSLEER. The CDR3: CASSLSRGIGELFF. CDR3 DNA: TGCGCCAGCAGCCTCTCGCGGGGGATCGGGGAGCTGTTTTTT.

The chain recombines TRBV6-1 with TRBJ1-4; 10 nucleotides align to TRBD1. V shed 0 bases and J 8 bases; nucleotides not matched to a gene: 6. Per the germline V gene, CDR1 is MNHNS and CDR2 is SASEGT. CDR3 length: 16 residues. The CDR3 loop is CASSEAPGQGQEKLFF. For the CDR3, the DNA is TGTGCCAGCAGTGAAGCTCCGGGACAGGGGCAAGAAAAACTGTTTTTT.